This T cell receptor (beta chain) stems from a study of cytomegalovirus exposure and HLA in healthy donors. Study-level results: Per a later analysis, 18,000 or so TCR beta sequences showed association with HLA alleles at 0.05 false discovery rate. In a later analysis, several top co-occurrence clusters appeared linked to parvovirus B19, influenza, CMV and Epstein-Barr virus. Listed as cytomegalovirus-associated were 170 or so TCR beta chains. Later analysis reportedly placed an Asian-associated ancestry cluster below the approximately 730-donor mean in N-insertions.

PCR involved 60 Vbeta and 13 Jbeta primers. Profiled with immunoSEQ multiplex PCR; TCRdb holds only in-frame clones, not every one. The table has roughly 80,000 clones, roughly four fifths seen once; the top ten hold 1.5% to 2%. From germline, CDR1 is SGHNT and CDR2 YYREEE (reference sequence). V lost 2 bases to trimming and J lost 1 base; unmatched junction nucleotides: 3. The CDR3 has 17 amino acids. This clone was observed a handful of times. Antigen unknown. This sequence originates from a woman aged 25-40 years in good health and CMV-seronegative. The chain combines TRBV5-4 with TRBJ2-2; TRBD2 aligns across 12 bases. The sequencing input was PBMCs. The CDR3 DNA reads as TGTGCCAGCAGCTTTCAGACTAGCGGGAGGAACACCGGGGAGCTGTTTTTT. As protein: CASSFQTSGRNTGELFF.